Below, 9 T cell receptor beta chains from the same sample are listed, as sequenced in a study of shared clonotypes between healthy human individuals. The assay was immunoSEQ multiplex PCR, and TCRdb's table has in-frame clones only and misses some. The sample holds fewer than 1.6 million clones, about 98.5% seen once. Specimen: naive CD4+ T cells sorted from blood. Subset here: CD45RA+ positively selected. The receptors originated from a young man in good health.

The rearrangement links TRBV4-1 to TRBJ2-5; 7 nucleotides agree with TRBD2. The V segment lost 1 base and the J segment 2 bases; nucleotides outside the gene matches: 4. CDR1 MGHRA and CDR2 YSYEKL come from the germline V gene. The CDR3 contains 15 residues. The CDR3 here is CASSQAGGWQETQYF. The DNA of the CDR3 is TGCGCCAGCAGCCAAGCCGGGGGGTGGCAAGAGACCCAGTACTTC.

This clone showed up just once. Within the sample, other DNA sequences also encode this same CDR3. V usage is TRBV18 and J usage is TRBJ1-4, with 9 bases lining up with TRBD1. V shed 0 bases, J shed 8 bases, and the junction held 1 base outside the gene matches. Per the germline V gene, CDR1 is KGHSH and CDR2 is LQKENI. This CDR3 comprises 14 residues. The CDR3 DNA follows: TGTGCCAGCTCACCACCCGGGACAGGGGAAAAACTGTTTTTT. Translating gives CASSPPGTGEKLFF.

The CDR3 nucleotides read TGTGCCAGCAGCTGGGTGGGGGTTTCCGGGGAGCTGTTTTTT. This translates into CASSWVGVSGELFF. The rearrangement joins TRBV11-2 to TRBJ2-2; D is possibly TRBD1 or TRBD2 (5 bases each). V dropped 4 bases and J dropped 6 bases, with 12 bases sitting between them. The CDR3 spans 14 residues. Germline V lookup: CDR1 SGHAT, CDR2 FQNNGV.

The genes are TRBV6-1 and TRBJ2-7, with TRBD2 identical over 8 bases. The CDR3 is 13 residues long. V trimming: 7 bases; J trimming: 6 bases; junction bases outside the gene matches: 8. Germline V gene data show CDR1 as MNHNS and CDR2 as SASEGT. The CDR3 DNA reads TGTGCCAGCACGGCGGGACTAGTTCGCGAGCAGTACTTC. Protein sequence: CASTAGLVREQYF.

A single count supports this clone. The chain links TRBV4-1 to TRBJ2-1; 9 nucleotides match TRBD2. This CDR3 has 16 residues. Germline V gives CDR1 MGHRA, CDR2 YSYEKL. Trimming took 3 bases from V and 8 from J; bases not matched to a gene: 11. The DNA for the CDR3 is TGCGCCAGCAGCCACCTTAGCGGGAGTTTCTCCCATGAGCAGTTCTTC. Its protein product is CASSHLSGSFSHEQFF.

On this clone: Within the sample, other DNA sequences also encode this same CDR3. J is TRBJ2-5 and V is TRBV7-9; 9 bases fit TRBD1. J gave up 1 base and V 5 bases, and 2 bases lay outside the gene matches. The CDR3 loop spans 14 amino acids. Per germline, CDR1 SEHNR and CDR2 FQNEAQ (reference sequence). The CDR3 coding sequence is TGTGCCAGCAGCCGGACAGGGGCCCAAGAGACCCAGTACTTC. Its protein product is CASSRTGAQETQYF.

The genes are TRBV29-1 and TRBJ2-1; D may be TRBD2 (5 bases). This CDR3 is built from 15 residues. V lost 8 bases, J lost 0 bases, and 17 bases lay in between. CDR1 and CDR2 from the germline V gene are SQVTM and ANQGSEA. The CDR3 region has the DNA TGCAGCTCCGTCCGGGATACAAACTCCTACAATGAGCAGTTCTTC. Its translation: CSSVRDTNSYNEQFF.

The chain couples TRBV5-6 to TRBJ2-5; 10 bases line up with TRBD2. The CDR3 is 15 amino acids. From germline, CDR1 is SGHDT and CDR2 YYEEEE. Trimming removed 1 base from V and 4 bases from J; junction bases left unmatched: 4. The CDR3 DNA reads TGTGCCAGCAGCTTGTTACTAGCGGGATCAGAGACCCAGTACTTC. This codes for CASSLLLAGSETQYF.

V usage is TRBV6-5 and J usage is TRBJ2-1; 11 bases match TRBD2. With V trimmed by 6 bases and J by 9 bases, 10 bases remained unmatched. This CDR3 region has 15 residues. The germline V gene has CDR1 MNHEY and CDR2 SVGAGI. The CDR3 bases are TGTGCCAGCAGCGCCGGGACTAGCGGCCGGGGTGAGCAGTTCTTC. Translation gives CASSAGTSGRGEQFF.